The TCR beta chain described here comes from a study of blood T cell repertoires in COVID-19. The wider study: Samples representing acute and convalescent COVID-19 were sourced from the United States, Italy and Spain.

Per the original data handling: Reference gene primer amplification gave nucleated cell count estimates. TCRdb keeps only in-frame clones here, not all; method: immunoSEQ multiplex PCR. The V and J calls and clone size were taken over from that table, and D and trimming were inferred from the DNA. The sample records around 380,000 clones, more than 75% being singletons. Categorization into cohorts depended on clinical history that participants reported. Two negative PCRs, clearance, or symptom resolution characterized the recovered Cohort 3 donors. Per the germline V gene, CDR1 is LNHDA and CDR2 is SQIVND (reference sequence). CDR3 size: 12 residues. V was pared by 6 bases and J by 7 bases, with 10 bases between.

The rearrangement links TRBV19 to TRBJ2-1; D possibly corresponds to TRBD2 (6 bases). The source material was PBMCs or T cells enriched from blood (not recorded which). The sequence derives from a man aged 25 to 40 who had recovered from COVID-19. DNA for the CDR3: TGTGCCAGTAGACCGGGGAGGAATGAGCAGTTCTTC. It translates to CASRPGRNEQFF.